Given below is one T cell receptor beta chain in context. Its specificity is unknown. The authors ran a second PCR of 7 to 11 cycles using a sample-barcoded 5' primer and a J-beta primer mix. TCRdb re-called the 5' RACE reads through MiXCR, storing one row per CDR3 protein. The sample records about 1.1 million distinct CDR3 sequences, 35% to 45% being singletons. The sample comes from a study of blood T cells in healthy people across ages. Overall study: The template switching approach captured approximately one barcoded beta molecule for every two T cells.

Findings and caveats of the study: Naive T cell percentage showed a strong correlation with the diversity of TCR beta.

The CDR3 totals 15 residues. Germline V gene data show CDR1 as SEHNR and CDR2 as FQNEAQ (reference sequence). V was trimmed by 5 bases and J by 4 bases, leaving 17 bases between them. The sequence was obtained from a man aged 18 to 30 in good health. V usage is TRBV7-9 and J usage is TRBJ1-1, with D maybe TRBD1 (5 bases). The material sequenced was blood. CDR3 loop: CASSPAGARFTEAFF. CDR3 DNA sequence: TGTGCCAGCAGCCCAGCCGGGGCGCGGTTCACTGAAGCTTTCTTT.